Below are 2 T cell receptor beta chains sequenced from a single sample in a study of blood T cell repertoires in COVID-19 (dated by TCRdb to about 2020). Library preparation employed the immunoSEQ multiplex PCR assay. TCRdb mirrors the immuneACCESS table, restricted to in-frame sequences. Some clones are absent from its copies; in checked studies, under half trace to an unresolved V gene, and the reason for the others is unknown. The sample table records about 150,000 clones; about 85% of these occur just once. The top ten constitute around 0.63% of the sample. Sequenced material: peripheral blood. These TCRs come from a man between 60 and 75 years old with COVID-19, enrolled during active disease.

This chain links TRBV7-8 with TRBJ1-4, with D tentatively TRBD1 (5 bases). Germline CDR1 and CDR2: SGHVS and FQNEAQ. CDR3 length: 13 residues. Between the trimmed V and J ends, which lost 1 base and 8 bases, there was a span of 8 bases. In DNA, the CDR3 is TGTGCCAGCAGCTTAGGACAGAAGGAAAAACTGTTTTTT. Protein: CASSLGQKEKLFF.

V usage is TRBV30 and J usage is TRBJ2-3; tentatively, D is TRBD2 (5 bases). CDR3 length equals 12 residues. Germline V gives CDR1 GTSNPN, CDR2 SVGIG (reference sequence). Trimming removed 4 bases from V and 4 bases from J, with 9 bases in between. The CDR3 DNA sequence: TGTGCCTGGATGCGGGCTTCAGATACGCAGTATTTT. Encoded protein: CAWMRASDTQYF. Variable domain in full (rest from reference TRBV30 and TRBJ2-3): SQTIHQWPATLVQPVGSPLSLECTVEGTSNPNLYWYRQAAGRGLQLLFYSVGIGQISSEVPQNLSASRPQDRQFILSSKKLLLSDSGFYLCAWMRASDTQYFGPGTRLTVL.